These 30 T cell receptor beta chains were all obtained from the same sample, sequenced in a study of shared clonotypes between healthy human individuals. The protocol was immunoSEQ multiplex PCR, while the TCRdb copy is restricted to in-frame clones and leaves out a portion. The sample holds a few million clones; approximately 90% are singletons and the top ten take roughly 0.14%. Material: naive CD4+ T cells sorted from blood. The subset was: CD45RA+ positively selected. The origin of the receptors is a man aged 18 to 35 in good health.

This chain joins TRBV2 and TRBJ1-3; D is uncertain. Germline V lookup: CDR1 SNHLY, CDR2 FYNNEI. There are 13 residues in the CDR3. Trimming shortened V by 10 bases and J by 0 bases, and 10 bases separated the two germline ends. The chain's CDR3 is CATPPDSGNTIYF. CDR3 coding DNA: TGTGCCACTCCGCCCGACTCTGGAAACACCATATATTTT.

This clone was seen a handful of times. Other DNA sequences in the same sample also yield this CDR3. The V and J genes are TRBV28 and TRBJ1-5; D gene uncertain. Germline CDR1 MDHEN, CDR2 SYDVKM. This CDR3 is 13 amino acids long. With 6 bases removed from V and 2 bases from J, the gap between germline ends came to 8 bases. The CDR3 region is CASSRRGNQPQHF. CDR3 coding DNA: TGTGCCAGCAGCAGACGGGGCAATCAGCCCCAGCATTTT.

The chain links TRBV7-2 to TRBJ1-3; D unclear. The CDR3 covers 15 residues. Germline V gene lookup returns CDR1 SGHTA and CDR2 FQGNSA. V was trimmed by 1 base and J by 9 bases, leaving 16 bases between them. The CDR3 is CASSLGEGRVRTIYF. In DNA, the CDR3 is TGTGCCAGCAGCTTAGGAGAGGGCCGGGTCCGCACCATATATTTT.

The genes are TRBV4-2 and TRBJ2-2; 8 nucleotides match TRBD2. The CDR3 spans 16 residues. V gave up 4 bases and J gave up 2 bases; unmatched junction bases: 6. Germline loops: CDR1 LGHNA, CDR2 YNFKEQ. CDR3 nucleotide sequence: TGTGCCAGCAGCCCCCGGACTAGCCCAAACACCGGGGAGCTGTTTTTT. Protein: CASSPRTSPNTGELFF.

The chain is built from TRBV5-5 and TRBJ1-1; D unclear. The CDR3 is made up of 16 amino acids. V was shortened by 4 bases and J by 5 bases, with 21 bases between the two germline ends. The germline CDR1 and CDR2 sequences are SGHKS and YYEKEE (reference sequence). The DNA for the CDR3 is TGTGCCAGCAGCCACTTGGTGGGGTGGAGTCAAACTGAAGCTTTCTTT. It specifies CASSHLVGWSQTEAFF.

V is TRBV28 and J is TRBJ1-3, with D tentatively TRBD1 (5 bases). The V gene's germline CDR1 is MDHEN and CDR2 SYDVKM. Trimming took 6 bases from V and 2 from J, leaving 8 bases between them. CDR3 length equals 13 residues. The chain's CDR3 is CASSPGPGNTIYF. The CDR3 DNA is TGTGCCAGCAGCCCGGGACCTGGAAACACCATATATTTT. Variable domain in full (rest from reference TRBV28 and TRBJ1-3): DVKVTQSSRYLVKRTGEKVFLECVQDMDHENMFWYRQDPGLGLRLIYFSYDVKMKEKGDIPEGYSVSREKKERFSLILESASTNQTSMYLCASSPGPGNTIYFGEGSWLTVV.

Points on this clone: The same CDR3 is also encoded by other DNA sequences in this sample. The chain links TRBV30 to TRBJ1-1; D remains ambiguous. The CDR3 is 12 amino acids. Germline V gives CDR1 GTSNPN, CDR2 SVGIG (reference sequence). Trimming left V 0 bases short and J 5 bases short, with 7 bases between. In nucleotides, the CDR3 is TGTGCCTGGAGTGTTTCAAGGACTGAAGCTTTCTTT. Its translation is CAWSVSRTEAFF.

The rearrangement joins TRBV11-3 to TRBJ2-5; TRBD2 agrees at 7 bases. From germline, CDR1 is SGHNT and CDR2 YENEEA. V trimming: 5 bases; J trimming: 2 bases; junction bases outside the gene matches: 8. CDR3 length: 15 amino acids. CDR3 amino acids: CASSPESGKQETQYF. The CDR3 coding sequence is TGTGCCAGCAGCCCCGAAAGCGGGAAACAAGAGACCCAGTACTTC.

The chain uses TRBV1 and TRBJ2-1; TRBD1, the table's D call, lacks a check against the DNA. TRBV1 is a pseudogene. The CDR3 consists of 16 residues. The CDR3 protein is CTSSPRQGAYSDEQFF. In DNA form, the CDR3 reads TGCACCAGCAGCCCTCGGCAGGGGGCCTACAGTGATGAGCAGTTCTTC.

This clone was counted once. V and J are TRBV11-3 and TRBJ2-1; no firm D call. Germline V lookup: CDR1 SGHNT, CDR2 YENEEA. The CDR3 has 13 residues. Trimming shortened V by 2 bases and J by 7 bases, and 9 bases separated the two germline ends. This CDR3 is CASSLSAQNEQFF. The CDR3 DNA reads TGTGCCAGCAGCTTATCCGCCCAGAATGAGCAGTTCTTC.

The rearrangement links TRBV5-1 to TRBJ2-6; 7 nucleotides agree with TRBD1. The CDR3 has 15 residues. The V and J ends lost 2 bases and 4 bases, in that order; junction bases with no gene match: 3. CDR1 and CDR2 from the germline V gene are SGHRS and YFSETQ. CDR3 bases: TGCGCCAGCAGCTTACAGGGGCAGGGGGCCAACGTCCTGACTTTC. Encoded protein: CASSLQGQGANVLTF.

The chain couples TRBV5-4 to TRBJ2-7, with a weak D call TRBD2 (6 bases). Per the germline V gene, CDR1 is SGHNT and CDR2 is YYREEE (reference sequence). Trimming removed 3 bases from V and 0 bases from J, with 16 bases in between. The CDR3 contains 16 residues. In DNA, the CDR3 is TGTGCCAGCAGCTCTGGTCGCGGGATGAGCTCCTACGAGCAGTACTTC. Encoded protein: CASSSGRGMSSYEQYF.

The chain combines TRBV9 with TRBJ1-1; maybe TRBD1 (6 bases). Trimming removed 3 bases at V and 4 bases at J, with 16 bases between. Germline-derived CDR1 and CDR2 are SGDLS and YYNGEE. The length of the CDR3 is 15 residues. This chain's CDR3 is CASSGGAKRSTEAFF. CDR3 DNA: TGTGCCAGCAGCGGGGGGGCAAAAAGAAGCACTGAAGCTTTCTTT. Together with reference TRBV9 and TRBJ1-1, the CDR3 gives the full variable domain: DSGVTQTPKHLITATGQRVTLRCSPRSGDLSVYWYQQSLDQGLQFLIQYYNGEERAKGNILERFSAQQFPDLHSELNLSSLELGDSALYFCASSGGAKRSTEAFFGQGTRLTVV.

The chain joins TRBV7-2 to TRBJ2-5, with 10 bases identical to TRBD2. This CDR3 contains 16 residues. Germline CDR1 reads SGHTA; CDR2 reads FQGNSA. The J segment lost 4 bases and the V segment lost 5 bases, leaving 10 bases of the junction unmatched. CDR3 protein: CASSPPRPSGRETQYF. CDR3 DNA sequence: TGTGCCAGCAGCCCTCCCCGCCCTAGCGGGAGAGAGACCCAGTACTTC.

This clone came up once. The chain couples TRBV10-3 to TRBJ1-5; TRBD1 might be the D (5 bases). V was cut by 3 bases and J by 3 bases, with 9 bases left in between. This CDR3 is 14 amino acids long. Per germline, CDR1 ENHRY and CDR2 SYGVKD. CDR3 region: CAISETGANQPQHF. As DNA, the CDR3 is TGTGCCATCAGTGAAACAGGTGCCAATCAGCCCCAGCATTTT.

The genes are TRBV6-1 and TRBJ2-1, with TRBD2 matching 11 bases. Germline V lookup: CDR1 MNHNS, CDR2 SASEGT. This CDR3 contains 15 residues. Losses at the gene ends were 1 base for V and 9 bases for J; bases not matched to a gene: 5. The CDR3 DNA sequence: TGTGCCAGCAGTGAAGTAGCGGGGGGGCCCCTTGAGCAGTTCTTC. Protein product: CASSEVAGGPLEQFF.

This sequence joins TRBV4-3 and TRBJ1-1; D call uncertain. The CDR3 totals 14 residues. CDR1 LGHNA and CDR2 YSLEER come from the germline V gene. V lost 2 bases to trimming and J lost 8 bases, with 15 bases between them. The CDR3 DNA is TGCGCCAGCAGCCAATCAATGGGTTCCAACGAAGCTTTCTTT. This sequence encodes CASSQSMGSNEAFF.

The chain's CDR3 is CAISERIANYGYTF. For the CDR3, the DNA is TGTGCCATCAGTGAGCGGATTGCTAACTATGGCTACACCTTC. The rearrangement uses TRBV10-3 and TRBJ1-2; no definite D call. V lost 2 bases and J 0 bases, leaving 7 bases between the germline ends. Germline CDR1 ENHRY, CDR2 SYGVKD. The CDR3 runs to 14 residues.

Remarks on this clone: The sample carries other DNA sequences with the same CDR3. The V gene is TRBV28, the J gene TRBJ2-5, with D tentatively TRBD2 (5 bases). Germline V gene data show CDR1 as MDHEN and CDR2 as SYDVKM. The CDR3 is 14 residues long. V was clipped by 5 bases and J by 1 base, with 11 bases between them. The CDR3 DNA reads TGTGCCAGCAGTCCCCCTGGACTCCAAGAGACCCAGTACTTC. Encoded protein: CASSPPGLQETQYF.

The V and J genes are TRBV6-6 and TRBJ2-7; TRBD1 or TRBD2 may be the D gene (5 bases each). This CDR3 has 14 amino acids. Germline V gene lookup returns CDR1 MNHNY and CDR2 SVGAGI (reference sequence). V was trimmed by 4 bases and J by 2 bases, leaving 12 bases between them. For the CDR3, the DNA is TGTGCCAGCAGTTCCGGGACGCTCACCTACGAGCAGTACTTC. As protein: CASSSGTLTYEQYF.

This rearrangement joins TRBV10-3 to TRBJ2-7; 7 nucleotides align to TRBD1. Trimming cost V 6 bases and J 5 bases; bases outside gene matches: 10. The germline gives CDR1 ENHRY, CDR2 SYGVKD. The CDR3 has 14 amino acids. CDR3 loop: CAIRTSGGSDEQYF. Written as DNA, the CDR3 is TGTGCCATCAGGACCTCAGGGGGTTCGGACGAGCAGTACTTC.

J is TRBJ2-3 and V is TRBV12-5; 9 nucleotides match TRBD1. CDR1 and CDR2 (germline): LGHNT, FRNRAP. This CDR3 is 18 amino acids long. V trimming: 1 base; J trimming: 3 bases; junction bases outside the gene matches: 11. The CDR3 spells CASGLAPGDRVRTDTQYF. CDR3 nucleotide sequence: TGTGCTAGTGGTTTGGCCCCCGGGGACAGGGTCCGAACAGATACGCAGTATTTT.

This chain links TRBV2 with TRBJ2-3, with TRBD2 matching 13 bases. The germline gives CDR1 SNHLY, CDR2 FYNNEI. The CDR3 totals 16 residues. V lost 5 bases to trimming and J lost 2 bases; unmatched junction nucleotides: 4. The CDR3 here is CASSMGLAGFTDTQYF. CDR3 coding DNA: TGTGCCAGCAGTATGGGACTAGCGGGGTTCACAGATACGCAGTATTTT.

Turning to this clone: Distinct nucleotide sequences in the sample also encode this CDR3. The chain combines TRBV2 with TRBJ1-6; tentative D call: TRBD1 (5 bases). V lost 8 bases to trimming and J lost 6 bases, with 11 bases between them. This CDR3 contains 13 residues. Germline V lookup: CDR1 SNHLY, CDR2 FYNNEI. DNA of the CDR3: TGTGCCAGCGCCCGGGACGGTAATTCACCCCTCCACTTT. Its translation is CASARDGNSPLHF.

This clone was detected only a few times. This CDR3 reads CASRVEVNTEAFF. CDR3 nucleotides: TGCGCCAGCAGGGTGGAGGTGAACACTGAAGCTTTCTTT. The rearrangement links TRBV5-1 to TRBJ1-1; no clear D gene. This CDR3 spans 13 amino acids. Between the trimmed V and J ends, which lost 5 bases and 0 bases, there was a span of 8 bases. Germline V gene sequence: CDR1 SGHRS, CDR2 YFSETQ.

This clone showed up just a few times. The V gene is TRBV20-1, the J gene TRBJ1-1; unclear D gene. The CDR3 sequence is 11 residues long. Germline values: CDR1 DFQATT, CDR2 SNEGSKA (reference sequence). Trimming removed 6 bases at V and 4 bases at J, with 9 bases between. CDR3 in DNA: TGCAGTGCCATTAGTCTCACTGAAGCTTTCTTT. Protein: CSAISLTEAFF.

The V call is TRBV5-1, the J call TRBJ2-1; D is undetermined. This CDR3 contains 14 residues. Germline V gene data show CDR1 as SGHRS and CDR2 as YFSETQ. V was clipped by 4 bases and J by 4 bases, with 12 bases between them. CDR3 sequence: CASSLVSTYNEQFF. The CDR3 DNA reads TGCGCCAGCAGCCTAGTGTCAACATACAATGAGCAGTTCTTC. The whole variable domain, filled in from reference TRBV5-1 and TRBJ2-1, reads KAGVTQTPRYLIKTRGQQVTLSCSPISGHRSVSWYQQTPGQGLQFLFEYFSETQRNKGNFPGRFSGRQFSNSRSEMNVSTLELGDSALYLCASSLVSTYNEQFFGPGTRLTVL.

The chain combines TRBV28 with TRBJ2-2, with 7 bases that match TRBD1. Germline CDR1 and CDR2: MDHEN and SYDVKM. The ends lost 6 bases at V and 5 bases at J; junction bases unmatched: 12. This CDR3 has 16 residues. The CDR3 nucleotides read TGTGCCAGCAGGACGACAGGGAAGGGTGGGACCGGGGAGCTGTTTTTT. Its protein is CASRTTGKGGTGELFF.

The chain employs TRBV10-2 and TRBJ2-7; the match to TRBD2 covers 13 bases. CDR3 length: 17 residues. The V and J ends lost 4 bases and 2 bases, in that order; junction bases with no gene match: 8. From germline, CDR1 is WSHSY and CDR2 SAAADI. The CDR3 reads CASSAGTSGIMAYEQYF. CDR3 nucleotides: TGCGCCAGCAGTGCCGGGACTAGCGGGATTATGGCCTACGAGCAGTACTTC.

As for this clone: The sample holds other DNA sequences that translate to the same CDR3. As DNA, the CDR3 is TGTGCCAGCTCACCACCGGGCAGAACCTACGAGCAGTACTTC. This codes for CASSPPGRTYEQYF. The chain recombines TRBV18 with TRBJ2-7, with D hard to call. This CDR3 spans 14 amino acids. The V end lost 0 bases, the J end lost 2 bases, and 8 bases lay between the germline ends. Germline CDR1 KGHSH, CDR2 LQKENI.